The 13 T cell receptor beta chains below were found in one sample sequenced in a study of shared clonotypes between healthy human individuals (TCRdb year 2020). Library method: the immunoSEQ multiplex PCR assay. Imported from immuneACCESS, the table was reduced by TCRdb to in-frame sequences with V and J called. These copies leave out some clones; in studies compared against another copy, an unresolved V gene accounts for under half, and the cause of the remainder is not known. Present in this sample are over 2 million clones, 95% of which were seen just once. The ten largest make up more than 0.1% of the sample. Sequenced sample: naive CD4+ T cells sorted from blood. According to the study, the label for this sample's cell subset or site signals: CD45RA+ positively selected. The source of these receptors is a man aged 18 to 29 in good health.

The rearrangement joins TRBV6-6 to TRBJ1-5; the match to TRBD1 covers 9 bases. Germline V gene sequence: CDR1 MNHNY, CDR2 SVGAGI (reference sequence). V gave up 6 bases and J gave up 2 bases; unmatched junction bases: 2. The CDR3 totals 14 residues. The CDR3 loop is CASSWDRGNQPQHF. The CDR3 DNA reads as TGTGCCAGCAGCTGGGACAGGGGCAATCAGCCCCAGCATTTT.

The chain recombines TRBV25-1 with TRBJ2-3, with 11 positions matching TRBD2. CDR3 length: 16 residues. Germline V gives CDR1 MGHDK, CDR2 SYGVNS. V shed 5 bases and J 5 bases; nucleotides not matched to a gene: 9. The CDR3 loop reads CASSPPRLAGGDTQYF. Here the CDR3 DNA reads TGTGCCAGCAGTCCCCCCCGGCTAGCGGGAGGAGATACGCAGTATTTT.

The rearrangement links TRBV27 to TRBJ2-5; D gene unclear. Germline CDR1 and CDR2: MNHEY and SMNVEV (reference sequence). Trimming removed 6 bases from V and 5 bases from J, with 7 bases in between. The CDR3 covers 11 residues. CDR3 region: CASRGTETQYF. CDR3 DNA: TGTGCCAGCAGAGGAACTGAGACCCAGTACTTC.

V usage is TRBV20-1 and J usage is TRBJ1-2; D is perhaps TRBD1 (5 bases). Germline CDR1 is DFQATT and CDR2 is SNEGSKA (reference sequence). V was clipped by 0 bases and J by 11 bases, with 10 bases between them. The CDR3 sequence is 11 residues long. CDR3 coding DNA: TGCAGTGCTAGAGAGTCCGGGGGTTACACCTTC. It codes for CSARESGGYTF.

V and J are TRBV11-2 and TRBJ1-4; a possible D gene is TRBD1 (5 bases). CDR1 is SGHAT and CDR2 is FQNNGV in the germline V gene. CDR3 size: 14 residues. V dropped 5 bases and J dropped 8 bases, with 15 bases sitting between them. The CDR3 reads CASSSGTRGEKLFF. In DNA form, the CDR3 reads TGTGCCAGCAGCAGCGGGACGCGGGGGGAAAAACTGTTTTTT.

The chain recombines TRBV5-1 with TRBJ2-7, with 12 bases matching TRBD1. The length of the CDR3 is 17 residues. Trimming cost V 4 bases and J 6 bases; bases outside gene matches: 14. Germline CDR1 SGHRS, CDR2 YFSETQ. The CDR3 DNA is TGCGCCAGCAGCCTGATTCCCCCGGGACAGGGGGCGGGCGAGCAGTACTTC. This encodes CASSLIPPGQGAGEQYF.

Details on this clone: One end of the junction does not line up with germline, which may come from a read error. In DNA form, the CDR3 reads TGTGCTAGCAGCAGAGGGACAGGGAGGGCAGATACGCAGTATTTT. Protein: CASSRGTGRADTQYF. J is TRBJ2-3 and V is TRBV7-7; 9 positions agree with TRBD1. This CDR3 comprises 15 residues. CDR1 is SSHAT, CDR2 FNYEAQ, per germline (reference sequence).

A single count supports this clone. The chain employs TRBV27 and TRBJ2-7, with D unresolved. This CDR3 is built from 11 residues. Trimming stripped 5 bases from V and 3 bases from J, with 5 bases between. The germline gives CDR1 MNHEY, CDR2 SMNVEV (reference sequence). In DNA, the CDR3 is TGTGCCAGCAGTAAATACTACGAGCAGTACTTC. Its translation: CASSKYYEQYF.

CDR3 DNA sequence: TGTGCCAGCTCACCAGGCTCCAGCTATGGCTACACCTTC. It is translated as CASSPGSSYGYTF. The J gene is TRBJ1-2, the V gene TRBV18; D unclear. Trimming took off 2 bases at V and 4 bases at J, with 8 bases between the two ends. CDR3 length: 13 amino acids. Germline assignment: CDR1 KGHSH and CDR2 LQKENI.

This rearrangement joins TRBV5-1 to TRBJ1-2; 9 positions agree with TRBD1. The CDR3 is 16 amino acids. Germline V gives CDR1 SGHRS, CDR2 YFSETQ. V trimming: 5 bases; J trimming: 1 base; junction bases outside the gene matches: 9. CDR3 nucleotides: TGCGCCAGCAGAGAGGACAGGGGAATGAGTAACTATGGCTACACCTTC. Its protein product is CASREDRGMSNYGYTF.

The CDR3 nucleotides are TGTGCCAGCAGCTTAGGGAGAGCCCCCCGGGAGCTGTTTTTT. This codes for CASSLGRAPRELFF. The chain uses TRBV7-2 and TRBJ2-2, with D hard to call. The V end was cut by 1 base, the J end by 9 bases, with 12 bases between. Germline CDR1 reads SGHTA; CDR2 reads FQGNSA. The CDR3 loop spans 14 amino acids.

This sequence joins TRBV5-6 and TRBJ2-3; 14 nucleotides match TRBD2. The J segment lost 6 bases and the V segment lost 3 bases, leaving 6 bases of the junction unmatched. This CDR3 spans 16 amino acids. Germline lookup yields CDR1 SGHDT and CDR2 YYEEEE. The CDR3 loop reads CASSSGTSGGADTQYF. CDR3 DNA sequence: TGTGCCAGCAGCTCCGGGACTAGCGGGGGCGCCGATACGCAGTATTTT.

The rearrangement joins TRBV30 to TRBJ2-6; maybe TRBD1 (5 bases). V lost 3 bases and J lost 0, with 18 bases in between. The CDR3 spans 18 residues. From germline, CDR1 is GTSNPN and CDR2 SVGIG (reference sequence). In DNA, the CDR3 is TGTGCCTGGAGACGGAGCCTGGACATCTTCTCTGGGGCCAACGTCCTGACTTTC. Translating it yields CAWRRSLDIFSGANVLTF.